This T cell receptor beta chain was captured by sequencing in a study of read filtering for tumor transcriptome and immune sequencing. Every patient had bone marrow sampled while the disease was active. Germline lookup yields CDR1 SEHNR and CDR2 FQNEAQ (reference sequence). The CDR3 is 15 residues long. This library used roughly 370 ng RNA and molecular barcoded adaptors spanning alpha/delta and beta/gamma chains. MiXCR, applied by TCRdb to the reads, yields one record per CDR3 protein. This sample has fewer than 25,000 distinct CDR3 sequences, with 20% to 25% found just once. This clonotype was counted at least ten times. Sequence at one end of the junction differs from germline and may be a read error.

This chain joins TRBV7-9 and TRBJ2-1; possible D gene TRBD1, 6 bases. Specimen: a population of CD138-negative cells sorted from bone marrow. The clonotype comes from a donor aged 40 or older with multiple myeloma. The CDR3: CASSRGGPSYNEQFF. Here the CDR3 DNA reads TGTGCCAGCAGCCGAGGGGGACCATCCTACAATGAGCAGTTCTTT.